The 31 T cell receptor beta chains given below trace back to one sample, sequenced in a study of neurological immune-mediated disorders. TCRdb fed the 5' RACE reads into MiXCR, producing one record per CDR3 protein. Among 20,000 to 30,000 distinct CDR3 sequences, 13% were seen once, and the ten largest hold roughly 16%. Material: PBMCs. All receptors derive from a woman in her thirties or forties with HTLV-1-associated myelopathy (HAM/TSP).

This clonotype came up many times. The chain couples TRBV29-1 to TRBJ2-3; no firm D call. Germline CDR1 is SQVTM and CDR2 is ANQGSEA. The CDR3 length is 13 residues. Deletions cut 6 bases from V and 3 bases from J, with 13 bases between. The CDR3 here is CSVATSGTDTQYF. The CDR3 region has the DNA TGCAGCGTGGCTACCTCTGGAACAGATACGCAGTATTTT.

Ten or more counts support this clonotype. V usage is TRBV5-1 and J usage is TRBJ2-2; TRBD1 matches 7 bases. The length of the CDR3 is 16 residues. The germline V gene has CDR1 SGHRS and CDR2 YFSETQ. V shed 4 bases and J 4 bases; nucleotides not matched to a gene: 10. The CDR3 sequence is CASSPGPRGSTGELFF. In DNA form, the CDR3 reads TGCGCCAGCAGCCCCGGCCCCAGGGGGTCCACCGGGGAGCTGTTTTTT.

This clonotype was picked up many times. The J gene is TRBJ2-5, the V gene TRBV2; the D is unclear. Germline V lookup: CDR1 SNHLY, CDR2 FYNNEI. V was cut by 5 bases and J by 4 bases, with 11 bases left in between. This CDR3 region has 13 residues. The CDR3: CASSLGHLETQYF. The CDR3 DNA reads as TGTGCCAGCAGTTTAGGGCATTTAGAGACCCAGTACTTC.

This clonotype was recorded many times. The CDR3 is CASTRGQLRYGYTF. CDR3 DNA: TGTGCCAGTACTAGGGGACAGCTACGCTATGGCTACACCTTC. V and J are TRBV19 and TRBJ1-2, with 7 bases fitting TRBD1. The CDR3 extends over 14 amino acids. Germline V gene sequence: CDR1 LNHDA, CDR2 SQIVND (reference sequence). V was pared by 7 bases and J by 4 bases, with 9 bases of the junction left unmatched.

This clonotype was observed at least ten times. The CDR3 nucleotides read TGCAGTGCTAGAGCTGCCCGAGGGGAAACTAATGAAAAACTGTTTTTT. Protein sequence: CSARAARGETNEKLFF. V gene TRBV20-1 combines with J gene TRBJ1-4, with a tentative D call TRBD1 (5 bases). Germline V gives CDR1 DFQATT, CDR2 SNEGSKA (reference sequence). V was trimmed by 1 base and J by 1 base, leaving 13 bases between them. This CDR3 has 16 amino acids.

This clonotype was seen repeatedly, ten times or more. The chain recombines TRBV20-1 with TRBJ2-1; 10 bases fit TRBD2. Germline assignment: CDR1 DFQATT and CDR2 SNEGSKA (reference sequence). This CDR3 is built from 14 residues. V shed 3 bases, J shed 9 bases, and the junction held 8 bases outside the gene matches. The CDR3 loop is CSARSGGAKVEQFF. The CDR3 DNA follows: TGCAGTGCTAGGAGCGGGGGGGCCAAAGTTGAGCAGTTCTTC.

This clonotype was detected many times. The chain recombines TRBV5-1 with TRBJ1-6; D not certain. CDR3 length equals 16 residues. Trimming removed 0 bases at V and 5 bases at J, with 12 bases between. From germline, CDR1 is SGHRS and CDR2 YFSETQ. This CDR3 is CASSLVPQENNSPLHF. Written as DNA, the CDR3 is TGCGCCAGCAGCTTGGTCCCCCAGGAAAATAATTCACCCCTCCACTTT.

In this sample, this clonotype turned up many times. This sequence joins TRBV20-1 and TRBJ1-1; D perhaps matches TRBD1 (5 bases). Per germline, CDR1 DFQATT and CDR2 SNEGSKA (reference sequence). This CDR3 region has 15 residues. The V gene lost 5 bases and the J gene lost 3 bases, with 19 bases spanning the gap. CDR3 nucleotides: TGCAGTGCTGGAAGCTACTTCCCAGGGTACACTGAAGCTTTCTTT. It translates to CSAGSYFPGYTEAFF.

This clonotype was observed at least ten times. V is TRBV11-2 and J is TRBJ1-2; D is undetermined. Germline V gene data show CDR1 as SGHAT and CDR2 as FQNNGV. The CDR3 has 12 residues. The germline V and J ends were trimmed by 5 bases and 14 bases, with 18 bases remaining between them. CDR3 sequence (DNA): TGTGCCAGCAGCCCAACGTCAGCAGATAGGACCTTC. Protein sequence: CASSPTSADRTF.

This clonotype was detected ten times or more. The chain recombines TRBV5-1 with TRBJ2-7; 7 nucleotides align to TRBD2. This CDR3 comprises 15 residues. Germline CDR1 is SGHRS and CDR2 is YFSETQ. V was pared by 2 bases and J by 0 bases, with 5 bases of the junction left unmatched. The CDR3 DNA reads as TGCGCCAGCAGCTTTGGGGGGGTCCCCTCCTACGAGCAGTACGTC. As protein: CASSFGGVPSYEQYV.

This clonotype was observed at least ten times. The genes are TRBV5-1 and TRBJ2-7, with TRBD1 matching 7 bases. Trimming removed 0 bases from V and 2 bases from J; junction bases left unmatched: 2. CDR1 is SGHRS and CDR2 is YFSETQ in the germline V gene. The length of the CDR3 is 14 residues. The CDR3 sequence is CASSLGQGPYEQYV. The CDR3 DNA is TGCGCCAGCAGCTTGGGACAGGGCCCCTACGAGCAGTACGTC.

This clonotype counts as medium-sized (0.01 to 0.1%). The rearrangement joins TRBV3-1 to TRBJ1-2; 11 bases are a match to TRBD1. Germline V gives CDR1 LGHDT, CDR2 YNNKEL (reference sequence). Unmatched junction bases numbered 8, after V lost 5 bases and J lost 6 bases. This CDR3 spans 15 amino acids. The CDR3 protein is CASSKRTGGADGYTF. The CDR3 DNA reads as TGTGCCAGCAGCAAACGGACAGGGGGCGCCGATGGCTACACCTTC.

This chain links TRBV27 with TRBJ2-1; D uncertain. This CDR3 comprises 13 residues. Trimming removed 3 bases from V and 6 bases from J, with 9 bases in between. CDR1 is MNHEY and CDR2 is SMNVEV in the germline V gene (reference sequence). The DNA of the CDR3 is TGTGCCAGCAGTTTTTACTCGAGCAATGAGCAGTTCTTC. Translation: CASSFYSSNEQFF.

Many counts were recorded for this clonotype. The gene calls are TRBV20-1 and TRBJ1-1; 8 positions match TRBD1. The CDR3 has 15 amino acids. V lost 6 bases, J lost 1 base, and 10 bases stayed unmatched. Germline CDR1 and CDR2: DFQATT and SNEGSKA (reference sequence). CDR3 region: CSAPGQGEKNTEAFF. Here the CDR3 DNA reads TGCAGTGCCCCCGGACAGGGAGAAAAGAACACTGAAGCTTTCTTT.

As concerns this clonotype: A clone one base away is much larger, so this may be a read error. The CDR3 carries no conserved terminal phenylalanine or tryptophan, so it likely arises from a read error. This chain links TRBV20-1 with TRBJ2-5, with 7 nucleotides matching TRBD1. The CDR3 runs to 14 residues. The V gene's germline CDR1 is DFQATT and CDR2 SNEGSKA (reference sequence). Losses at the gene ends were 6 bases for V and 3 bases for J; bases not matched to a gene: 10. The CDR3 sequence: CSALSEGAKETQYL. The CDR3 DNA reads TGCAGTGCCCTTAGCGAGGGGGCAAAAGAGACCCAGTACTTA.

This clonotype was recorded once. A much larger clone lies a single base off, so this may be a read error. V usage is TRBV20-1 and J usage is TRBJ2-1; 11 nucleotides line up with TRBD2. Looked up from germline, CDR1 is DFQATT and CDR2 is SNEGSKA (reference sequence). This CDR3 has 18 residues. The DNA for the CDR3 is TGCAGTGCTACACTCTATGGGACTAGCGGTAAATCCTACAGTGAGCAGTTCTTC. As protein: CSATLYGTSGKSYSEQFF.

This clonotype has a count of ten or more. The genes are TRBV5-1 and TRBJ1-2, with 9 bases identical to TRBD1. There are 12 residues in the CDR3. Germline values: CDR1 SGHRS, CDR2 YFSETQ. The V gene end was trimmed by 4 bases and the J gene end by 5 bases; junction bases not matched to a gene: 0. The CDR3: CASSGTGYGYTF. CDR3 sequence (DNA): TGCGCCAGCAGCGGGACAGGGTATGGCTACACCTTC.

This chain links TRBV12-3 or TRBV12-4 with TRBJ2-2; D uncertain. The CDR3 length is 14 residues. The V end lost 7 bases, the J end lost 2 bases, and 11 bases lay between the germline ends. The CDR3 here is CASNLGYNTGELFF. DNA of the CDR3: TGTGCCAGCAATTTGGGATATAACACCGGGGAGCTGTTTTTT.

This clonotype was seen ten or more times. The chain has TRBV20-1 and TRBJ2-4, with TRBD1 as a possible D gene (6 bases). The CDR3 runs 18 residues. CDR1 and CDR2 (germline): DFQATT, SNEGSKA (reference sequence). The V and J ends lost 2 bases and 1 base respectively, with 21 bases between them. The CDR3 nucleotides are TGCAGTGCTAGATCCCAATTACCAGGGGAACGGGCCAAAAACATTCAGTACTTC. Translation: CSARSQLPGERAKNIQYF.

This clonotype occurred many times. This chain links TRBV6-6 with TRBJ2-7; 9 bases line up with TRBD2. This CDR3 has 17 amino acids. V gave up 3 bases and J gave up 6 bases; unmatched junction bases: 15. In germline, CDR1 is MNHNY, CDR2 SVGAGI (reference sequence). The CDR3: CASSYVGRGGGSGEQYV. CDR3 nucleotides: TGTGCCAGCAGTTATGTAGGGCGGGGGGGCGGTTCTGGCGAGCAGTACGTC.

This clonotype was recorded many times. The J gene is TRBJ2-2, the V gene TRBV6-5; unclear D gene. The CDR3 loop spans 13 amino acids. V was trimmed by 3 bases and J by 3 bases, leaving 5 bases between them. CDR1 and CDR2 from the germline V gene are MNHEY and SVGAGI. CDR3 sequence (DNA): TGTGCCAGCAGTTATCGGTACACCGGGGAGCTGTTTTTT. Translating it yields CASSYRYTGELFF.

This clonotype has a count of ten or more. The chain recombines TRBV4-1 with TRBJ2-5; 8 bases match TRBD1. With 0 bases clipped from V and 1 base from J, the junction kept 7 bases outside the gene matches. Germline CDR1 reads MGHRA; CDR2 reads YSYEKL. CDR3 length: 17 amino acids. The DNA for the CDR3 is TGCGCCAGCAGCCAAGATCAGCCAGGGGGCCTCCAAGAGACCCAGTACTTC. Its translation: CASSQDQPGGLQETQYF.

Ten or more counts support this clonotype. The chain combines TRBV12-3 or TRBV12-4 with TRBJ1-5, with 8 positions matching TRBD1. The CDR3 is 12 residues long. The ends lost 5 bases at V and 7 bases at J; junction bases unmatched: 1. In DNA form, the CDR3 reads TGTGCCAGCAGTGCAGGGGGCCAGCCCCAGCATTTT. Its protein product is CASSAGGQPQHF.

This clonotype was detected many times. CDR3 in DNA: TGCGCCAGCAGCCTAGGGACAGGGGGCGCGGAACAGCCCCAGCATTTT. Translated, it gives CASSLGTGGAEQPQHF. This sequence joins TRBV5-1 and TRBJ1-5; 12 bases are shared with TRBD1. V lost 4 bases and J lost 7; bases outside the gene matches: 9. Germline V gives CDR1 SGHRS, CDR2 YFSETQ. The CDR3 extends over 16 amino acids.

Ten or more counts support this clonotype. V gene TRBV20-1 combines with J gene TRBJ1-1, with D possibly TRBD1 on 5 matching bases. Trimming shortened V by 2 bases and J by 0 bases, and 19 bases separated the two germline ends. CDR1 is DFQATT, CDR2 SNEGSKA, per germline (reference sequence). The CDR3 covers 17 residues. As DNA, the CDR3 is TGCAGTGCTAGAAGAGGGACGGAGCGATCCATGAACACTGAAGCTTTCTTT. Protein product: CSARRGTERSMNTEAFF.

This clonotype was seen ten or more times. The V call is TRBV5-1, the J call TRBJ2-1; D ambiguous. Trimming shortened V by 1 base and J by 4 bases, and 9 bases separated the two germline ends. Germline CDR1 SGHRS, CDR2 YFSETQ. The CDR3 runs to 14 residues. The CDR3 region has the DNA TGCGCCAGCAGCTTGCGGACGGAATACAATGAGCAGTTCTTC. Translating gives CASSLRTEYNEQFF.

In this sample, this clonotype turned up many times. The V and J genes are TRBV5-1 and TRBJ2-2, with 9 bases aligning to TRBD1. V shed 2 bases, J shed 4 bases, and the junction held 6 bases outside the gene matches. The germline gives CDR1 SGHRS, CDR2 YFSETQ. The CDR3 is made up of 16 amino acids. CDR3 nucleotides: TGCGCCAGCAGCTTATGGACAGGGGACAGCACCGGGGAGCTGTTTTTT. It yields the protein CASSLWTGDSTGELFF.

This clonotype has a count of ten or more. The CDR3: CASSGGGRGFEEQFF. The CDR3, as DNA: TGCGCCAGCAGCGGCGGGGGGAGAGGGTTTGAAGAGCAGTTCTTC. V usage is TRBV5-1 and J usage is TRBJ2-1; 8 nucleotides agree with TRBD2. With V trimmed by 4 bases and J by 10 bases, 13 bases remained unmatched. The CDR3 totals 15 residues. The V gene's germline CDR1 is SGHRS and CDR2 YFSETQ.

This clonotype has ten or more counts. This chain uses TRBV3-1 with TRBJ1-2, with D hard to call. Germline V gives CDR1 LGHDT, CDR2 YNNKEL (reference sequence). Trimming took 4 bases from V and 8 from J, leaving 17 bases between them. This CDR3 is 14 amino acids long. CDR3 DNA sequence: TGTGCCAGCAGCCCTCAACTCTCCCAACGGGGCTACACCTTC. It encodes CASSPQLSQRGYTF.

The table lists this clonotype with many counts. The gene calls are TRBV5-1 and TRBJ2-6; D is tentatively TRBD1 or TRBD2 (5 bases each). The CDR3 is 17 amino acids. V was clipped by 7 bases and J by 4 bases, with 21 bases between them. Germline V gene sequence: CDR1 SGHRS, CDR2 YFSETQ. The CDR3 reads CASRRDQSPLGANVLTF. As DNA, the CDR3 is TGCGCCAGCCGCCGGGACCAAAGCCCGCTGGGGGCCAACGTCCTGACTTTC.

This chain uses TRBV3-1 with TRBJ1-5, with D hard to call. This CDR3 comprises 13 residues. V dropped 2 bases and J dropped 5 bases, with 7 bases sitting between them. CDR1 and CDR2 from the germline V gene are LGHDT and YNNKEL (reference sequence). The CDR3 loop is CASSQWVDQPQHF. The CDR3 DNA reads TGTGCCAGCAGCCAATGGGTGGATCAGCCCCAGCATTTT.